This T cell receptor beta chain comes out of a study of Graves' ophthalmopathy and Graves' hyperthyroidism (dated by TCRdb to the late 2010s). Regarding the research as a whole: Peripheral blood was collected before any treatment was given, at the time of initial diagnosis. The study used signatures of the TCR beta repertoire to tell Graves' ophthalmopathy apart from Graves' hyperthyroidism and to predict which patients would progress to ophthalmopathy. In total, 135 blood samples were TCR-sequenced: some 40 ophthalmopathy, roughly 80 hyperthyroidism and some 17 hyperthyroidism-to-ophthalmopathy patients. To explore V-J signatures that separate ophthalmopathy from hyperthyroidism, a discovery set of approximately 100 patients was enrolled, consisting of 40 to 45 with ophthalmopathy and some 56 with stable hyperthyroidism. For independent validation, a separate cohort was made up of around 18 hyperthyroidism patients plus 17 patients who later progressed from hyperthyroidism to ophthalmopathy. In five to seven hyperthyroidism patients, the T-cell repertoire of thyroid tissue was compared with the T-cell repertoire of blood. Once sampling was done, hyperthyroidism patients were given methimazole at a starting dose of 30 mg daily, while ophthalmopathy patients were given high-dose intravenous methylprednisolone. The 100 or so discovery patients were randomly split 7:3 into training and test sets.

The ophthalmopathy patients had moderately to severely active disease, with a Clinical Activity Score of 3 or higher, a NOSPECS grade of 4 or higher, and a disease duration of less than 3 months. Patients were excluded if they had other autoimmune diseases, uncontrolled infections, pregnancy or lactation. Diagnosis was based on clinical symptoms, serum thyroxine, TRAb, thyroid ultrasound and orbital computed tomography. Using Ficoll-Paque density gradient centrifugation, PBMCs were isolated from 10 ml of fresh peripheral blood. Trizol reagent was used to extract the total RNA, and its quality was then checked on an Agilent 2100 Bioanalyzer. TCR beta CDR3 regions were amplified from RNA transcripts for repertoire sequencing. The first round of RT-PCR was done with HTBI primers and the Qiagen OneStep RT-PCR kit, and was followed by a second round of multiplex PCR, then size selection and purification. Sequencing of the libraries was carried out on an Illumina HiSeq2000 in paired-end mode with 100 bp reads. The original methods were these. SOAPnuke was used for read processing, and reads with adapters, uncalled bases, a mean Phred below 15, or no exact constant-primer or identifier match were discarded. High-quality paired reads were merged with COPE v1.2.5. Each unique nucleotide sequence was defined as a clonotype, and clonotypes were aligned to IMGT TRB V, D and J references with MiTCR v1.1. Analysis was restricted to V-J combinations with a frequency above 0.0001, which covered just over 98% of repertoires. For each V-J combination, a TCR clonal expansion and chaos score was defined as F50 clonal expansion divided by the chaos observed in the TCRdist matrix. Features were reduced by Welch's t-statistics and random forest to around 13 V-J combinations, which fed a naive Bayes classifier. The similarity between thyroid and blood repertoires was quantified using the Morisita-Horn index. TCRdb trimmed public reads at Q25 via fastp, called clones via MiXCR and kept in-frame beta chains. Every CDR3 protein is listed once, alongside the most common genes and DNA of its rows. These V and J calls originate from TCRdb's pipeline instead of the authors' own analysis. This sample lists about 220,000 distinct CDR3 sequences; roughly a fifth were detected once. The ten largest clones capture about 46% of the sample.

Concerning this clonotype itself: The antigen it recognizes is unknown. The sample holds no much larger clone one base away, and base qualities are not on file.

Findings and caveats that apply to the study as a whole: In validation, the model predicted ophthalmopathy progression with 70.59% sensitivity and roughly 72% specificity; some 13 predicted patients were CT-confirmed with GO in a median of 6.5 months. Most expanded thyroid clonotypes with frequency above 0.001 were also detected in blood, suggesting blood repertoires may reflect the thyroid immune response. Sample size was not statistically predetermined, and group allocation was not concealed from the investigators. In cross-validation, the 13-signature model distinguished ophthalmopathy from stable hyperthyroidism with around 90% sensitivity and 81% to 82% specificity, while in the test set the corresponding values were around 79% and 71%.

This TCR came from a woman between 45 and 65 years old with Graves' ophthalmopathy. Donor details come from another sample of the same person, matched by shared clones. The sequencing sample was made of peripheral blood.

The CDR3 here reads CASSLELGGGGYTF. The bases are TGTGCCAGCAGTTTAGAATTAGGGGGTGGTGGCTACACCTTC. The chain is assembled from TRBV12-3 or TRBV12-4 and TRBJ1-2; D gene: possibly TRBD1, on 6 matching bases. The germline ends are 13 bases apart after V is trimmed by 1 base and J by 7 bases. The CDR3, cysteine through phenylalanine, is 14 amino acids long. CDR3 DNA is the only sequence kept; it has 42 bases, read in frame from the first base.